Listed here are 20 T cell receptor beta chains from one sample, sequenced in a study of long-term antiretroviral therapy in people with HIV. Runs used v3.0 of the immunoSEQ assay and were done at survey level. The data were produced by immunoSEQ multiplex PCR, yet TCRdb's version contains in-frame clones alone and is incomplete. Here the sample spans about 11,000 clones, about 86% being singletons. The material sequenced was unsorted PBMCs, taken approximately 7 years after starting antiretroviral therapy. The receptors originated from a man aged 45-65 years with HIV.

A single count supports this clone. Mismatch with germline at one junction end may stem from a read error. The rearrangement uses TRBV6-6 and TRBJ2-7, with D unclear. The CDR3 has 11 residues. CDR1 is MNHNY, CDR2 SVGAGI, per germline (reference sequence). The CDR3 bases are TGTGCCAACAGTTACTCCTACGAGCAGTACTTC. Protein sequence: CANSYSYEQYF.

The CDR3 DNA reads TGTGCCAGCAGCTTGGTGGGGGCAGGCTACTACGAGCAGTACTTC. Encoded protein: CASSLVGAGYYEQYF. The chain has TRBV5-4 and TRBJ2-7, with TRBD1 as a possible D gene (6 bases). Germline values: CDR1 SGHNT, CDR2 YYREEE (reference sequence). The V end was cut by 0 bases, the J end by 3 bases, with 13 bases between. There are 15 residues in the CDR3. The whole variable domain, remainder taken from reference TRBV5-4 and TRBJ2-7, is ETGVTQSPTHLIKTRGQQVTLRCSSQSGHNTVSWYQQALGQGPQFIFQYYREEENGRGNFPPRFSGLQFPNYSSELNVNALELDDSALYLCASSLVGAGYYEQYFGPGTRLTVT.

V gene TRBV19 combines with J gene TRBJ1-6, with TRBD1 as a possible D gene (5 bases). With 3 bases removed from V and 8 bases from J, the gap between germline ends came to 11 bases. Germline V gene sequence: CDR1 LNHDA, CDR2 SQIVND (reference sequence). This CDR3 has 14 residues. Written as DNA, the CDR3 is TGTGCCAGTAGTATTTCAGGGAACTATTCACCCCTCCACTTT. Encoded protein: CASSISGNYSPLHF.

The chain joins TRBV6-1 to TRBJ1-2, with D unclear. V lost 4 bases, J lost 13 bases, and 13 bases lay in between. Per germline, CDR1 MNHNS and CDR2 SASEGT. This CDR3 region has 11 residues. The CDR3: CASSVVEAVTF. In DNA form, the CDR3 reads TGTGCCAGCAGTGTAGTGGAGGCGGTCACCTTC.

The CDR3 nucleotides are TGTGCCAGCAGTGCCACAGCCCTCACTGAAGCTTTCTTT. As protein: CASSATALTEAFF. The chain has TRBV2 and TRBJ1-1; D is uncertain. V was clipped by 4 bases and J by 4 bases, with 10 bases between them. This CDR3 is 13 amino acids long. Germline assignment: CDR1 SNHLY and CDR2 FYNNEI.

CDR3 sequence: CASSLDRANTEAFF. The CDR3, as DNA: TGTGCCAGCAGCTTGGACAGGGCGAACACTGAAGCTTTCTTT. J is TRBJ1-1 and V is TRBV7-8, with 8 bases aligning to TRBD1. J gave up 1 base and V 3 bases, and 1 base lay outside the gene matches. The CDR3 spans 14 residues. The germline V gene encodes CDR1 SGHVS and CDR2 FQNEAQ.

This clone was found once. The chain combines TRBV18 with TRBJ1-1; a possible D gene is TRBD1 (5 bases). Germline CDR1 KGHSH, CDR2 LQKENI. The CDR3 is 14 amino acids. With 3 bases removed from V and 4 bases from J, the gap between germline ends came to 12 bases. In DNA, the CDR3 is TGTGCCAGCTCACCCGAGGGGTTGCGCACTGAAGCTTTCTTT. Encoded protein: CASSPEGLRTEAFF.

This sequence joins TRBV11-2 and TRBJ1-2; 9 bases are a match to TRBD1. Per germline, CDR1 SGHAT and CDR2 FQNNGV. There are 18 residues in the CDR3. Germline trimming cut 4 bases from V and 1 base from J; bases unmatched to any gene: 13. The CDR3 loop is CASSSHRDRDQFNYGYTF. In nucleotides, the CDR3 is TGTGCCAGCAGCTCTCACCGGGACAGGGACCAGTTTAACTATGGCTACACCTTC. The variable domain in full, with the rest retrieved from reference TRBV11-2 and TRBJ1-2, is EAGVAQSPRYKIIEKRQSVAFWCNPISGHATLYWYQQILGQGPKLLIQFQNNGVVDDSQLPKDRFSAERLKGVDSTLKIQPAKLEDSAVYLCASSSHRDRDQFNYGYTFGSGTRLTVV.

The DNA of the CDR3 is TGTGCCAGCAGCCGTCATCAGGGAAGTGGCTACACCTTC. It yields the protein CASSRHQGSGYTF. This chain connects TRBV7-9 to TRBJ1-2; tentative D call: TRBD1 (5 bases). This CDR3 contains 13 residues. Germline V gene sequence: CDR1 SEHNR, CDR2 FQNEAQ (reference sequence). V shed 5 bases and J shed 7 bases, with 14 bases lying between them. Full variable domain (remainder filled in from reference TRBV7-9 and TRBJ1-2): DTGVSQNPRHKITKRGQNVTFRCDPISEHNRLYWYRQTLGQGPEFLTYFQNEAQLEKSRLLSDRFSAERPKGSFSTLEIQRTEQGDSAMYLCASSRHQGSGYTFGSGTRLTVV.

The chain joins TRBV6-5 to TRBJ1-3; D possibly corresponds to TRBD1 (5 bases). The CDR3 extends over 16 amino acids. V was clipped by 0 bases and J by 0 bases, with 9 bases between them. Germline assignment: CDR1 MNHEY and CDR2 SVGAGI. The DNA for the CDR3 is TGTGCCAGCAGTTACTCGCAGGACAACTCTGGAAACACCATATATTTT. Its translation: CASSYSQDNSGNTIYF.

The rearrangement links TRBV4-1 to TRBJ1-2, with D unclear. Germline V gene sequence: CDR1 MGHRA, CDR2 YSYEKL. Trimming shortened V by 0 bases and J by 4 bases, and 12 bases separated the two germline ends. This CDR3 is built from 15 residues. CDR3 coding DNA: TGCGCCAGCAGCCAAGAATATCCGGATTCCTATGGCTACACCTTC. This gives the protein CASSQEYPDSYGYTF.

The V call is TRBV7-9, the J call TRBJ1-1; D gene ambiguous. CDR3 length: 13 residues. Trimming took 11 bases from V and 1 from J, leaving 14 bases between them. CDR1 is SEHNR and CDR2 is FQNEAQ in the germline V gene (reference sequence). The CDR3 loop is CAGRMDGNTEAFF. The CDR3 DNA reads as TGTGCCGGGAGAATGGATGGGAACACTGAAGCTTTCTTT.

The CDR3 sequence is CASSEGGDRDVNYGYTF. CDR3 sequence (DNA): TGTGCCAGCAGTGAAGGAGGGGACAGGGATGTTAACTATGGCTACACCTTC. The chain carries TRBV6-1 and TRBJ1-2; 9 bases fit TRBD1. The germline gives CDR1 MNHNS, CDR2 SASEGT. CDR3 length: 17 residues. Unmatched junction bases numbered 7, after V lost 1 base and J lost 1 base.

This clone was seen a few times. The V and J genes are TRBV27 and TRBJ2-7, with TRBD2 as a possible D gene (5 bases). The length of the CDR3 is 13 residues. The germline V gene encodes CDR1 MNHEY and CDR2 SMNVEV (reference sequence). Trimming shortened V by 5 bases and J by 2 bases, and 10 bases separated the two germline ends. The CDR3 DNA follows: TGTGCCAGCAGTATCCAAGCGGCCTACGAGCAGTACTTC. Amino acid sequence: CASSIQAAYEQYF.

This clone has a single count. V and J are TRBV11-2 and TRBJ2-7, with D possibly being TRBD1 (5 bases). This CDR3 region has 14 residues. V gave up 1 base and J gave up 1 base, with 8 bases separating them. Germline V gene sequence: CDR1 SGHAT, CDR2 FQNNGV. In nucleotides, the CDR3 is TGTGCCAGCAGCTTAGCAGGGCCGTCCTACGAGCAGTACTTC. Its translation: CASSLAGPSYEQYF.

Regarding this clone: Other nucleotide sequences in the sample specify the same CDR3. The gene calls are TRBV4-1 and TRBJ1-2; 9 bases agree with TRBD1. Germline CDR1 and CDR2: MGHRA and YSYEKL. This CDR3 has 13 amino acids. V lost 2 bases, J lost 8 bases, and 3 bases stayed unmatched. The CDR3 here is CASSQRQGGGYTF. The CDR3 DNA follows: TGCGCCAGCAGCCAACGACAGGGGGGAGGCTACACCTTC.

In this sample, this clone turned up a few times. The chain recombines TRBV7-8 with TRBJ2-7, with 10 bases aligning to TRBD1. This CDR3 is built from 15 residues. V lost 4 bases, J lost 3 bases, and 6 bases stayed unmatched. Germline values: CDR1 SGHVS, CDR2 FQNEAQ. CDR3 DNA: TGTGCCAGCAGCTCTGACAGGGGGCTAATCTACGAGCAGTACTTC. Its translation: CASSSDRGLIYEQYF.

V usage is TRBV2 and J usage is TRBJ1-1, with D possibly being TRBD1 (5 bases). Per the germline V gene, CDR1 is SNHLY and CDR2 is FYNNEI. The CDR3 spans 15 residues. Trimming stripped 5 bases from V and 0 bases from J, with 13 bases between. The DNA for the CDR3 is TGTGCCAGCAGTACGGAGGGGTTCATGAACACTGAAGCTTTCTTT. It codes for CASSTEGFMNTEAFF.

V usage is TRBV2 and J usage is TRBJ2-7, with D unresolved. There are 11 residues in the CDR3. Germline loops: CDR1 SNHLY, CDR2 FYNNEI. V was cut by 6 bases and J by 6 bases, with 9 bases left in between. The CDR3, as DNA: TGTGCCAGCAGGGGCCCGCTCGAGCAGTACTTC. Translated: CASRGPLEQYF.

The chain couples TRBV13 to TRBJ2-4, with D possibly matching TRBD2 (6 bases). Per germline, CDR1 PRHDT and CDR2 FYEKMQ (reference sequence). Trimming shortened V by 5 bases and J by 5 bases, and 10 bases separated the two germline ends. The CDR3 is made up of 13 amino acids. CDR3 protein: CASSLRGENIQYF. CDR3 bases: TGTGCCAGCAGCCTGCGGGGCGAAAACATTCAGTACTTC.